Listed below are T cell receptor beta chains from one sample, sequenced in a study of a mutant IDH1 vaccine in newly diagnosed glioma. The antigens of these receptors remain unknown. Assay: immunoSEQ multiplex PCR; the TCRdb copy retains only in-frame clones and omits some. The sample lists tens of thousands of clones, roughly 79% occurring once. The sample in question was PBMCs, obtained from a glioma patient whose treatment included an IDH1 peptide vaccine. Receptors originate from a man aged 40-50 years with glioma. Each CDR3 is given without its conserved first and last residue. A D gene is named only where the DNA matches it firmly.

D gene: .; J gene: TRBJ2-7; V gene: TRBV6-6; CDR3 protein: ASSLGANEQY
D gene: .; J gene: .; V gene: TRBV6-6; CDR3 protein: ASSYPLGQVNEQY
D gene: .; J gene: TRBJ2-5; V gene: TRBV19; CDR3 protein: ASRRGGQETQY
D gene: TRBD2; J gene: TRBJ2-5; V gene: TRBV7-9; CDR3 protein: ASSLGLAGITETQY
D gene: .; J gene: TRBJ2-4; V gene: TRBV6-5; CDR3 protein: ASSYSETKNIQY
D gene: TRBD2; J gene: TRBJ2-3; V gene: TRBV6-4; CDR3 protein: ASSEFRGGTDTQY
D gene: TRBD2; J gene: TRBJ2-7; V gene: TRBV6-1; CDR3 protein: ASSPRRERGSEQY
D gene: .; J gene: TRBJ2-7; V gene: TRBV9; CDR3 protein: ASSVGLGEHEQY
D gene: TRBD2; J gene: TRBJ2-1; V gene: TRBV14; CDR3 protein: ASSPFSGRANEQF
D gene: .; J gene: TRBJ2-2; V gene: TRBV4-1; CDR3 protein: ASSQETARWRELF
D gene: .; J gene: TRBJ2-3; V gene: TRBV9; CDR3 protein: ASSFLRADTQY
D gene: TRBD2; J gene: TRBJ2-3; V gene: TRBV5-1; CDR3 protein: ASSVPSGSLTDTQY
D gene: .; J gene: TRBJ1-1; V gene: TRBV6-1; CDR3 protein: ASSEAGLNTEAF
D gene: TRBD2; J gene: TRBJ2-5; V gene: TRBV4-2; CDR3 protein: ASSQQAGGGETQY
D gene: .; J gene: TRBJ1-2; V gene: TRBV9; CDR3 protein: ASSVDGNSYGYT
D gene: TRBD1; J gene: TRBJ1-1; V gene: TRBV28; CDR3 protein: ASRVDRGVNTEAF
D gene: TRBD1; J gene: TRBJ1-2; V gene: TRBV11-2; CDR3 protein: ASRRGQGSLVNYGYT
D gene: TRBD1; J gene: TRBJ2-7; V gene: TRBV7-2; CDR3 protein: ASSLGNTGGEQY
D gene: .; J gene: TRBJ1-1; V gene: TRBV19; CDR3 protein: ASGRYYNTEAF
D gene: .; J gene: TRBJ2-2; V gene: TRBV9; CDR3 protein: ASSVEARGTGELF
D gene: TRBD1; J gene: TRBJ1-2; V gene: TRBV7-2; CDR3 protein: ASSLVPNLDRGGLYGYT
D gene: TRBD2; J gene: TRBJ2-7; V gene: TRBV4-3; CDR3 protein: ASSQGLADHEQY
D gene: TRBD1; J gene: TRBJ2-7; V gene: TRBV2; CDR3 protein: ASTWAGGDEQY
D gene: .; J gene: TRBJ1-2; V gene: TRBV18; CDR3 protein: ASSSFFTTAGEHGYT
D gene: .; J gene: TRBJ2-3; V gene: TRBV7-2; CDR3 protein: ASSFGGGSDTQY
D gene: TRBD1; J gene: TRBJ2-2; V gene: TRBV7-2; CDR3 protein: ASSKDRAGAGELF
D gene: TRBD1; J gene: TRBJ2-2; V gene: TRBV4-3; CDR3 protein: ASSQDGPGQASNTGELF
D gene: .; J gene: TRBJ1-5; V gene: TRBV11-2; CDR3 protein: ASSLEQGPNQPQH